The TCR beta chain under discussion was sequenced for a study of T-cell reconstitution after alpha-beta-depleted transplantation in children (dated by TCRdb to 2016 to 2017). Regarding the complete study: T-cell immune reconstitution after TCRalphabeta/CD19-depleted allogeneic hematopoietic cell transplantation in children was quantitatively tracked in the study by means of TCR repertoire profiling.

In light of the paper, this sample's treatment or condition label describes: allogeneic hematopoietic cell transplantation with graft depleted of TCRalphabeta T cells and CD19 B cells. The children who served as transplant recipients had been given grafts of TCRalphabeta/CD19-depleted allogeneic hematopoietic cells. What the authors observed across the whole study: Apparently early alphabetaT-cell count recovery about two months after transplant reportedly relied on only several hundred rapidly expanded clones derived from non-depleted graft cells. In some patients, high TCRbeta diversity at day 60 was attributed to recipient T cells and intrathymic progenitors that had survived conditioning. Hyperexpanded clone frequencies declined over subsequent months; after one year, T-cell counts and TCRbeta diversity were mostly attributed to newly produced T cells.

The library was produced with PCR. The sequencing machine was an Illumina HiSeq 2500. To normalize quantification of the TCRbeta repertoire, the TCR libraries were built with molecular barcoding that relied on unique molecular identifiers. Through fastp at Q25 and MiXCR, TCRdb rebuilt clones from the public reads, retaining in-frame beta chains. Rows merge per CDR3 protein into single entries with the most common DNA and genes. For this sample there are around 500,000 distinct CDR3 sequences; approximately 22% appear just once. Of the sample, 13% to 15% falls within the top ten clones. According to the germline V gene, CDR1 reads ENHRY and CDR2 reads SYGVKD. Clipping removes 0 bases from V and 4 bases from J, with 6 as the unmatched junction base count. Including the terminal cysteine and phenylalanine, the CDR3 comprises 18 residues. Only the CDR3 DNA is retained, 54 bases long and in frame from the first base.

This clonotype was seen more than once but under ten times. This receptor's antigen is unknown. No much larger clonotype is one base removed from it; base qualities were not supplied. This TCR was recovered from a boy under two years old who had a stem cell transplant for acute myeloid leukemia, so the T cells may come from the graft donor. The specimen comprised PBMCs, mostly from graft donor cells, sampled 360 days after TCRalphabeta/CD19-depleted stem cell transplant. The chain is made from TRBV10-3 and TRBJ2-6, with 10 junctional bases fitting TRBD1. The CDR3 region reads CAISESGTGDWGANVLTF. The DNA sequence is TGTGCCATCAGTGAGTCCGGGACAGGGGACTGGGGGGCCAACGTCCTGACTTTC.